Each of the 24 T cell receptor beta chains below was sequenced from the same sample in a study of somatic mutations in cytotoxic T cells in rheumatoid arthritis. Measured with immunoSEQ multiplex PCR; TCRdb has only the in-frame clones, and not every one. Of 23,000 or so clones listed, approximately 73% are singletons. Sequenced input: CD8+ T cells sorted from blood. The receptors derive from a woman aged 18-29 years in good health.

The chain links TRBV27 to TRBJ2-1; TRBD2 is a possible D gene (5 bases). The CDR3 is made up of 14 amino acids. Trimming left V 4 bases short and J 5 bases short, with 12 bases between. The germline V gene has CDR1 MNHEY and CDR2 SMNVEV (reference sequence). CDR3 in DNA: TGTGCCAGCAGTTCTAGGGAGATACACAATGAGCAGTTCTTC. Amino acids: CASSSREIHNEQFF.

The genes are TRBV2 and TRBJ2-7; the D gene is possibly TRBD1 (5 bases). The germline CDR1 and CDR2 sequences are SNHLY and FYNNEI. Trimming took 2 bases from V and 1 from J, leaving 12 bases between them. This CDR3 is 15 amino acids long. CDR3 in amino acids: CASSESTAQSYEQYF. The CDR3 DNA sequence: TGTGCCAGCAGTGAATCGACAGCCCAATCCTACGAGCAGTACTTC.

The chain combines TRBV5-5 with TRBJ2-7, with D possibly being TRBD2 (6 bases). The CDR3 is 14 amino acids. V was clipped by 4 bases and J by 3 bases, with 14 bases between them. Germline CDR1 SGHKS, CDR2 YYEKEE (reference sequence). The CDR3 DNA reads TGTGCCAGCAGCAAATCGGGACTCGGCTACGAGCAGTACTTC. Its translation is CASSKSGLGYEQYF.

Here the CDR3 DNA reads TGCGCCAGCATAGAGGGACAGGGAGGGGTGAACACTGAAGCTTTCTTT. Amino acids: CASIEGQGGVNTEAFF. V gene TRBV5-1 combines with J gene TRBJ1-1; 9 bases agree with TRBD1. Germline-derived CDR1 and CDR2 are SGHRS and YFSETQ. The CDR3 consists of 16 residues. V lost 6 bases and J lost 0; bases outside the gene matches: 9.

The chain joins TRBV4-1 to TRBJ2-2; D possibly matches TRBD1 or TRBD2 (5 bases each). The CDR3 runs 15 residues. Germline V lookup: CDR1 MGHRA, CDR2 YSYEKL. With 2 bases removed from V and 3 bases from J, the gap between germline ends came to 10 bases. This chain's CDR3 is CASSQRRDDTGELFF. DNA of the CDR3: TGCGCCAGCAGCCAAAGACGGGACGACACCGGGGAGCTGTTTTTT.

The chain couples TRBV4-2 to TRBJ2-7; tentatively, D is TRBD2 (5 bases). From germline, CDR1 is LGHNA and CDR2 YNFKEQ. The CDR3 runs to 14 residues. Trimming stripped 0 bases from V and 5 bases from J, with 11 bases between. CDR3 nucleotides: TGTGCCAGCAGCCAAGATCGGTGGGGAGACGAGCAGTACTTC. Protein sequence: CASSQDRWGDEQYF.

The chain's CDR3 is CASSDTSATQYF. For the CDR3, the DNA is TGTGCCAGCAGTGATACTAGTGCCACGCAGTATTTT. V and J are TRBV6-5 and TRBJ2-3; TRBD2 might be the D (5 bases). The V end was cut by 5 bases, the J end by 9 bases, with 12 bases between. The CDR3 spans 12 residues. CDR1 is MNHEY, CDR2 SVGAGI, per germline.

Only a few counts were recorded for this clone. J is TRBJ2-3 and V is TRBV4-1, with 7 bases fitting TRBD2. CDR3 length: 15 residues. In germline, CDR1 is MGHRA, CDR2 YSYEKL. J was trimmed by 4 bases and V by 1 base; bases with no gene match: 5. The CDR3 sequence: CASSQAGRTPDTQYF. The CDR3 DNA is TGCGCCAGCAGCCAAGCCGGGAGGACTCCAGATACGCAGTATTTT.

This clone was counted between two and nine times. V is TRBV6-5 and J is TRBJ1-6; D uncertain. Germline V CDR1 and CDR2: MNHEY, SVGAGI. The CDR3 runs to 13 residues. Trimming left V 0 bases short and J 8 bases short, with 5 bases between. This CDR3 reads CASSYSVHSPLHF. In DNA form, the CDR3 reads TGTGCCAGCAGTTACTCTGTCCATTCACCCCTCCACTTT.

This sequence joins TRBV4-1 and TRBJ1-5; D uncertain. Germline CDR1 reads MGHRA; CDR2 reads YSYEKL. This CDR3 has 15 residues. V lost 1 base, J lost 5 bases, and 12 bases lay in between. Here the CDR3 DNA reads TGCGCCAGCAGCCAAGTTGTTGGCGTCTATCAGCCCCAGCATTTT. Translating it yields CASSQVVGVYQPQHF.

This clone occurred once. The gene calls are TRBV27 and TRBJ1-2; TRBD1 matches at 7 bases. Germline values: CDR1 MNHEY, CDR2 SMNVEV (reference sequence). The V gene end was trimmed by 8 bases and the J gene end by 4 bases; junction bases not matched to a gene: 13. This CDR3 is 15 amino acids long. The CDR3 loop reads CASAKNRDRPYGYTF. As DNA, the CDR3 is TGTGCCAGCGCCAAAAACCGGGACAGACCCTATGGCTACACCTTC.

The chain uses TRBV29-1 and TRBJ2-7; D may be TRBD1 (6 bases). The V end lost 3 bases, the J end lost 3 bases, and 12 bases lay between the germline ends. From germline, CDR1 is SQVTM and CDR2 ANQGSEA. The CDR3 spans 13 residues. Here the CDR3 DNA reads TGCAGCGTTGACGGGACATCAATCTACGAGCAGTACTTC. Translating gives CSVDGTSIYEQYF.

V is TRBV29-1 and J is TRBJ2-3; TRBD1 matches 7 bases. The CDR3 spans 15 residues. CDR1 is SQVTM and CDR2 is ANQGSEA in the germline V gene. V gave up 7 bases and J gave up 1 base; unmatched junction bases: 11. CDR3 region: CSAATGLDGTDTQYF. CDR3 in DNA: TGCAGCGCTGCGACAGGGCTCGATGGCACAGATACGCAGTATTTT.

The chain uses TRBV5-6 and TRBJ2-1, with 9 bases lining up with TRBD2. Germline V gene data show CDR1 as SGHDT and CDR2 as YYEEEE. With V trimmed by 4 bases and J by 7 bases, 9 bases remained unmatched. The CDR3 is 15 residues long. DNA of the CDR3: TGTGCCAGCAGCCCGGTGGCGGGGGGGCCGAATGAGCAGTTCTTC. Its translation is CASSPVAGGPNEQFF. The full variable domain, with the rest looked up from reference TRBV5-6 and TRBJ2-1, is DAGVTQSPTHLIKTRGQQVTLRCSPKSGHDTVSWYQQALGQGPQFIFQYYEEEERQRGNFPDRFSGHQFPNYSSELNVNALLLGDSALYLCASSPVAGGPNEQFFGPGTRLTVL.

The gene calls are TRBV9 and TRBJ2-3; TRBD2 matches at 7 bases. V trimming: 3 bases; J trimming: 5 bases; junction bases outside the gene matches: 9. CDR1 and CDR2 (germline): SGDLS, YYNGEE. The CDR3 is 15 amino acids. The CDR3 spells CASSAVGGVGDTQYF. CDR3 sequence (DNA): TGTGCCAGCAGCGCCGTTGGGGGGGTGGGAGATACGCAGTATTTT. Full variable domain (outside the CDR3, taken from reference TRBV9 and TRBJ2-3): DSGVTQTPKHLITATGQRVTLRCSPRSGDLSVYWYQQSLDQGLQFLIQYYNGEERAKGNILERFSAQQFPDLHSELNLSSLELGDSALYFCASSAVGGVGDTQYFGPGTRLTVL.

This rearrangement joins TRBV7-9 to TRBJ1-2, with TRBD1 matching over 7 bases. This CDR3 is 16 amino acids long. The trim removed 5 bases at V and 0 bases at J, leaving 9 bases unmatched. Germline V gene lookup returns CDR1 SEHNR and CDR2 FQNEAQ (reference sequence). CDR3 loop: CASSPGGDSPNYGYTF. CDR3 DNA: TGTGCCAGCAGCCCGGGGGGGGACAGTCCTAACTATGGCTACACCTTC.

This chain uses TRBV30 with TRBJ2-7; TRBD2 is a possible D gene (5 bases). This CDR3 spans 13 amino acids. From germline, CDR1 is GTSNPN and CDR2 SVGIG (reference sequence). V was pared by 5 bases and J by 2 bases, with 13 bases between. The chain's CDR3 is CAWSPEGAYEQYF. The CDR3, as DNA: TGTGCCTGGTCCCCCGAGGGAGCCTACGAGCAGTACTTC.

This clone occurred a few times. The gene calls are TRBV19 and TRBJ2-6; D is perhaps TRBD2 (6 bases). With 1 base removed from V and 2 bases from J, the gap between germline ends came to 9 bases. Germline assignment: CDR1 LNHDA and CDR2 SQIVND (reference sequence). The CDR3 has 16 amino acids. CDR3 region: CASSIGSGAGANVLTF. CDR3 in DNA: TGTGCCAGTAGTATAGGGTCGGGGGCTGGGGCCAACGTCCTGACTTTC.

The chain joins TRBV27 to TRBJ2-6; D is unclear. The germline gives CDR1 MNHEY, CDR2 SMNVEV (reference sequence). The CDR3 is 13 amino acids. V lost 6 bases and J 0 bases, leaving 3 bases between the germline ends. The CDR3 DNA reads TGTGCCAGCAGGAGCTCTGGGGCCAACGTCCTGACTTTC. Translation gives CASRSSGANVLTF.

The chain carries TRBV27 and TRBJ2-7; possibly TRBD2 for D (6 bases). The CDR3 is 16 amino acids. The germline gives CDR1 MNHEY, CDR2 SMNVEV (reference sequence). The ends were cut back, 0 bases at V and 2 bases at J, with 14 bases in the middle. The CDR3 region is CASSLSVSGGTYEQYF. CDR3 DNA sequence: TGTGCCAGCAGTTTATCAGTCTCGGGCGGGACCTACGAGCAGTACTTC.

CDR3 DNA sequence: TGCGCCAGCAGTGTGGAGCCGTACAATGAGCAGTTCTTC. This encodes CASSVEPYNEQFF. The V call is TRBV10-1, the J call TRBJ2-1; D is undetermined. This CDR3 is 13 amino acids long. Between the trimmed V and J ends, which lost 4 bases and 4 bases, there was a span of 8 bases. The germline V gene encodes CDR1 WNHNN and CDR2 SYGVQD (reference sequence).

The chain joins TRBV15 to TRBJ2-7; D unresolved. This CDR3 spans 15 amino acids. CDR1 LNHNV and CDR2 YYDKDF come from the germline V gene (reference sequence). V dropped 0 bases and J dropped 0 bases, with 9 bases sitting between them. The CDR3 sequence is CATSRDRTPSYEQYF. The DNA for the CDR3 is TGTGCCACCAGCAGAGATCGAACACCCTCCTACGAGCAGTACTTC.

This rearrangement joins TRBV10-3 to TRBJ2-7; no reliable D call. Trimming removed 2 bases from V and 6 bases from J, with 8 bases in between. The CDR3 runs to 12 residues. The germline V gene encodes CDR1 ENHRY and CDR2 SYGVKD. The DNA of the CDR3 is TGTGCCATCAGTGAGAATGGGCGCGAGCAGTACTTC. Its translation is CAISENGREQYF.

This clone was found once. The V and J genes are TRBV2 and TRBJ1-4; maybe TRBD1 (6 bases). The CDR3 covers 15 residues. Germline assignment: CDR1 SNHLY and CDR2 FYNNEI. V lost 2 bases and J 6 bases, leaving 13 bases between the germline ends. Here the CDR3 reads CASSERGDGDEKLFF. DNA for the CDR3: TGTGCCAGCAGTGAAAGGGGGGACGGAGATGAAAAACTGTTTTTT.